This T cell receptor (beta chain) was retrieved from a study of vaccination effects on CD4 cells after COVID-19. Data came from immunoSEQ multiplex PCR; TCRdb stores just in-frame clones and leaves some out. The sample has about 47,000 clones, more than 75% seen once. Cells that had been cultured for 10 days were the source of isolated CD4+ T cells. Germline CDR1 reads ENHRY; CDR2 reads SYGVKD. With V trimmed by 4 bases and J by 2 bases, 10 bases remained unmatched. This CDR3 has 16 amino acids. In regard to this clone: The antigen remains unidentified.

V gene TRBV10-3 combines with J gene TRBJ2-7; TRBD1 matches 8 bases. Sequencing used CD4+ T cells from PBMCs cultured without peptide, obtained before COVID-19 vaccination. The TCR originated in a human donor who had a prior SARS-CoV-2 infection. The CDR3 DNA is TGTGCCATCAGTGTAGACGGACAGGGCGGACCCTACGAGCAGTACTTC. This codes for CAISVDGQGGPYEQYF.